What follows is one T cell receptor (beta chain) and its context. No cognate antigen has been identified for it. Base qualities are missing; no much larger clone stands one base away. The immunoSEQ Assay, a bias-controlled multiplex PCR, was used to amplify TCRbeta CDR3 regions from genomic DNA. The original methods were these. The number of nucleated cells in each sample was estimated by amplification of reference gene primers within the assay. Sequence reads were collapsed and filtered to measure the absolute abundance of every unique TCRbeta CDR3 rearrangement. For each sample, productive Simpson clonality was calculated as the square root of Simpson's diversity index across productive rearrangements. TCRdb took over this immuneACCESS table, retaining in-frame rearrangements with V and J assigned. Such tables are incomplete; in checked studies, under half of the missing clones stem from an unresolved V gene, and the remainder is unexplained. Clone size and the V and J calls come from that table; the DNA yielded D and trimming. This sample holds approximately 440,000 clones; roughly 88% were observed only once. The top ten clones comprise under 0.7% of the sample.

Participants in the prospective study were enrolled through a virtual design, were aged about 18 to 100 years, and lived in roughly 26 United States geographic areas. Cohort assignment in the prospective study relied on participant-reported clinical history from a screening survey and a study questionnaire. For ImmuneRACE Cohort 3, a participant was defined as recovered based on two consecutive negative NP/OP PCR tests, clearance by a healthcare professional, or resolution of symptoms. In the prospective study, mobile phlebotomists collected whole blood, serum and a nasopharyngeal or oropharyngeal swab from each participant. Participants in the prospective study had the option to provide additional blood draws and questionnaires over a roughly 2-month period. Prospective study blood samples were shipped either frozen or at room temperature before DNA extraction. The data originate from a study of blood T cell repertoires in COVID-19 (dated by TCRdb to the early 2020s). About the study as a whole: The collaborator samples originated in the United States, Italy and Spain and spanned the acute and convalescent phases of COVID-19. The samples were drawn from the first 160 participants of the ongoing ImmuneRACE study and from 1,200 or so subjects provided by 6 global collaborators. The material from the prospective study consisted of cDNA or gDNA derived from T cells, B-cell-depleted T cells, or PBMCs. A freely available public database, intended as a resource for researchers studying the immune response to SARS-CoV-2, is where the repertoires were released. Deeply sampled blood TCRbeta repertoires from subjects exposed to, actively infected with, or recovered from COVID-19 were included in the dataset. HLA class I and class II types, where available, came from metadata supplied by the sample provider rather than from assay-based typing. Nearly every sample came with metadata listing a de-identified subject ID, COVID-19 status, age in years and sex.

In the germline V gene, CDR1 corresponds to KGHSH and CDR2 to LQKENI. V drops 3 bases and J drops 5 bases, leaving 13 bases in between. The CDR3 measures 14 amino acids from cysteine to phenylalanine. Left in the record is the CDR3 DNA by itself, 42 bases read in frame from the first base. The paper as a whole reports these results and caveats: The quantity of clinical and demographic metadata differed by source and by participant and was supplied without curation.

Specimen: PBMCs or T cells enriched from blood (not recorded which). The sequence joins TRBV18 to TRBJ1-2, with the D gene not confidently named. The receptor comes from a man between 18 and 35 years old who had recovered from COVID-19. The DNA is as follows: TGTGCCAGCTCACCTTCCTTGGCGGTGTATGGCTACACCTTC. Translated, it gives CASSPSLAVYGYTF. Reference TRBV18 and TRBJ1-2 genes cover what lies past the CDR3, so the full variable domain is NAGVMQNPRHLVRRRGQEARLRCSPMKGHSHVYWYRQLPEEGLKFMVYLQKENIIDESGMPKERFSAEFPKEGPSILRIQQVVRGDSAAYFCASSPSLAVYGYTFGSGTRLTVV.